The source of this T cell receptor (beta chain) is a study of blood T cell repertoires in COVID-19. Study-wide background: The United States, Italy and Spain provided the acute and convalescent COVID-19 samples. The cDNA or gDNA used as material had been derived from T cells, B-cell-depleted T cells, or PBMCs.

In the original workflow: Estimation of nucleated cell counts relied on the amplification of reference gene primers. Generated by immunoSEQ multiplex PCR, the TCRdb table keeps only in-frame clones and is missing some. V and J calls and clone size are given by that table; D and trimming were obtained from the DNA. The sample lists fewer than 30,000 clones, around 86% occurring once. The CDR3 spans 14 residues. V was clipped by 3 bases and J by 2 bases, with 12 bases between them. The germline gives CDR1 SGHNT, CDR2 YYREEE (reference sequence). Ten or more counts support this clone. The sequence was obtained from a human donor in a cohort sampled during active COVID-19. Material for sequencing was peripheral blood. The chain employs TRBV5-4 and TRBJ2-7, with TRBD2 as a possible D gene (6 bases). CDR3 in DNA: TGTGCCAGCAGCTCTAGGACTAACCCCTACGAGCAGTACTTC. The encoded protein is CASSSRTNPYEQYF.